What follows are 10 T cell receptor beta chains derived from one specimen sequenced in a study of blood T cell repertoires in COVID-19. Method: immunoSEQ multiplex PCR; TCRdb's copy keeps in-frame clones and lacks some. This table holds about 480,000 clones, more than 75% found once. Input material: PBMCs or T cells enriched from blood (not recorded which). These receptors were obtained from a woman aged 35 to 49 who had recovered from COVID-19.

The V call is TRBV6-2 or TRBV6-3, the J call TRBJ1-1, with a tentative D call TRBD1 (6 bases). The CDR3 has 16 residues. Per germline, CDR1 MNHEY and CDR2 SVGEGT. The V end was cut by 2 bases, the J end by 0 bases, with 13 bases between. The CDR3 protein is CASSYEGGVLNTEAFF. In nucleotides, the CDR3 is TGTGCCAGCAGTTACGAAGGGGGGGTCTTGAACACTGAAGCTTTCTTT.

The DNA for the CDR3 is TGTGCCAGCACGACCACAGGGGGGAACACTGAAGCTTTCTTT. It encodes CASTTTGGNTEAFF. The rearrangement links TRBV2 to TRBJ1-1, with TRBD1 identical over 8 bases. With V trimmed by 7 bases and J by 1 base, 5 bases remained unmatched. From germline, CDR1 is SNHLY and CDR2 FYNNEI. The CDR3 is 14 residues long.

This clone is a singleton in its sample. The sample carries other DNA sequences with the same CDR3. V gene TRBV12-3 or TRBV12-4 combines with J gene TRBJ1-2, with D possibly TRBD1 on 6 matching bases. This CDR3 is 13 amino acids long. Trimming took off 5 bases at V and 4 bases at J, with 11 bases between the two ends. The CDR3 nucleotides read TGTGCCAGCAGTCTGGACAGATCCTATGGCTACACCTTC. It is translated as CASSLDRSYGYTF.

This clone was seen only a few times. The V and J genes are TRBV7-9 and TRBJ2-7; TRBD2 matches at 7 bases. The CDR3 runs to 15 residues. V shed 5 bases, J shed 3 bases, and the junction held 10 bases outside the gene matches. From germline, CDR1 is SEHNR and CDR2 FQNEAQ (reference sequence). The chain's CDR3 is CASSPQAGIGYEQYF. In DNA, the CDR3 is TGTGCCAGCAGCCCCCAAGCGGGAATCGGCTACGAGCAGTACTTC.

This clone was seen a few times. The J gene is TRBJ2-6, the V gene TRBV3-1 (or the pseudogene TRBV3-2); D call uncertain. Germline-derived CDR1 and CDR2 are LGHDT and YNNKEL (reference sequence). The CDR3 runs to 19 residues. Trimming took off 0 bases at V and 0 bases at J, with 15 bases between the two ends. CDR3 nucleotides: TGTGCCAGCAGCCAAGATCTTCGCGGCAGATTCTCTGGGGCCAACGTCCTGACTTTC. Protein: CASSQDLRGRFSGANVLTF.

This chain uses TRBV10-3 with TRBJ2-5, with 10 nucleotides matching TRBD2. Looked up from germline, CDR1 is ENHRY and CDR2 is SYGVKD. V trimming: 2 bases; J trimming: 2 bases; junction bases outside the gene matches: 11. The length of the CDR3 is 18 residues. CDR3 protein: CAISESELAGVEQETQYF. CDR3 coding DNA: TGTGCCATCAGTGAGAGTGAGCTAGCGGGAGTAGAACAAGAGACCCAGTACTTC.

This clone appeared a few times. The V call is TRBV18, the J call TRBJ2-7, with D hard to call. The CDR3 runs 13 residues. V lost 3 bases to trimming and J lost 2 bases, with 8 bases between them. Looked up from germline, CDR1 is KGHSH and CDR2 is LQKENI. The CDR3 loop is CASSPTHPYEQYF. The CDR3 bases are TGTGCCAGCTCACCGACTCACCCCTACGAGCAGTACTTC.

The chain uses TRBV5-5 and TRBJ2-7, with 7 nucleotides matching TRBD2. J gave up 3 bases and V 2 bases, and 8 bases lay outside the gene matches. This CDR3 region has 15 residues. Per germline, CDR1 SGHKS and CDR2 YYEKEE (reference sequence). In DNA form, the CDR3 reads TGTGCCAGCAGCTTAGACCCTAGCGGATACTACGAGCAGTACTTC. Encoded protein: CASSLDPSGYYEQYF. The complete variable domain, with remaining parts taken from reference TRBV5-5 and TRBJ2-7, reads DAGVTQSPTHLIKTRGQQVTLRCSPISGHKSVSWYQQVLGQGPQFIFQYYEKEERGRGNFPDRFSARQFPNYSSELNVNALLLGDSALYLCASSLDPSGYYEQYFGPGTRLTVT.

This sequence joins TRBV6-2 or TRBV6-3 and TRBJ1-5, with D perhaps TRBD1 (5 bases). Germline V lookup: CDR1 MNHEY, CDR2 SVGEGT. This CDR3 spans 15 amino acids. V was clipped by 0 bases and J by 7 bases, with 13 bases between them. The CDR3 DNA reads TGTGCCAGCAGTTACTCAGGGCAGGGCCGACAGCCCCAGCATTTT. Translating gives CASSYSGQGRQPQHF.

The genes are TRBV7-2 and TRBJ2-1; TRBD1 is a possible D gene (6 bases). The germline CDR1 and CDR2 sequences are SGHTA and FQGNSA. The ends were cut back, 5 bases at V and 8 bases at J, with 16 bases in the middle. The CDR3 extends over 14 amino acids. The CDR3 DNA follows: TGTGCCAGCAGCCTTGGTGGGGGCCACGATGAGCAGTTCTTC. It yields the protein CASSLGGGHDEQFF.